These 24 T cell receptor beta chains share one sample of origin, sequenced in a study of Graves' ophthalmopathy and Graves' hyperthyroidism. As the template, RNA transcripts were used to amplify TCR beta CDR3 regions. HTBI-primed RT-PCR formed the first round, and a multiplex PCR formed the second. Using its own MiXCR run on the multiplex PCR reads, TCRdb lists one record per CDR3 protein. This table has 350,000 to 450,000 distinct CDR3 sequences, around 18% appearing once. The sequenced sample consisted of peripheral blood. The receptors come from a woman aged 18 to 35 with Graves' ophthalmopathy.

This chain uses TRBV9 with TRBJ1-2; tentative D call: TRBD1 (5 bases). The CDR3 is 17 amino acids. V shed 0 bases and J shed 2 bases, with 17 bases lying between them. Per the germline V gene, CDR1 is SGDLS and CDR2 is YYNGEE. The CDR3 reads CASSVGPLGGSNYGYTF. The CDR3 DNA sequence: TGTGCCAGCAGCGTAGGCCCCCTGGGGGGGTCCAACTATGGCTACACCTTC.

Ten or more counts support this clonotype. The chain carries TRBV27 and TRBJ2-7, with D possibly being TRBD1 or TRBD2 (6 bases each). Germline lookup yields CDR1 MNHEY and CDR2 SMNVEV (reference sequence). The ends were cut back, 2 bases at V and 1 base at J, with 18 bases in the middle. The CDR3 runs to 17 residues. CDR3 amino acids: CASSLTGRGPFSYEQYF. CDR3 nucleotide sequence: TGTGCCAGCAGTTTAACGGGCCGGGGGCCGTTTTCCTACGAGCAGTACTTC.

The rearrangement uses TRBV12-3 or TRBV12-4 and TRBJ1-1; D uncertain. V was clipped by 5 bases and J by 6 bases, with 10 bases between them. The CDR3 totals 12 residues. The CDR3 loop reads CASSGRPAEAFF. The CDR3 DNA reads TGTGCCAGCAGTGGTAGGCCCGCTGAAGCTTTCTTT.

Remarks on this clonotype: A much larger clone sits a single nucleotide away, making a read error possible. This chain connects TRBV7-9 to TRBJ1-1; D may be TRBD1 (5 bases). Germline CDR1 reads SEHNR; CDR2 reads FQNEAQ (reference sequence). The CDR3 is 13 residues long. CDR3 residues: CTSSQKEGTEAFF. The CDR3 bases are TGTACCAGCAGTCAAAAGGAGGGGACTGAAGCTTTCTTT. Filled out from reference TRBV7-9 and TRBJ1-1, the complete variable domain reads DTGVSQNPRHKITKRGQNVTFRCDPISEHNRLYWYRQTLGQGPEFLTYFQNEAQLEKSRLLSDRFSAERPKGSFSTLEIQRTEQGDSAMYLCTSSQKEGTEAFFGQGTRLTVV.

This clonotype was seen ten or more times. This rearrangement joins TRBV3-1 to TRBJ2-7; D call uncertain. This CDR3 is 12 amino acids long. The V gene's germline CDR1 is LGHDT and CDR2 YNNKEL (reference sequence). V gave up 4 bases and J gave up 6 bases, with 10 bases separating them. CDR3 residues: CASSLLLSEQYF. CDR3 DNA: TGTGCCAGCAGCCTATTACTGTCCGAGCAGTACTTC.

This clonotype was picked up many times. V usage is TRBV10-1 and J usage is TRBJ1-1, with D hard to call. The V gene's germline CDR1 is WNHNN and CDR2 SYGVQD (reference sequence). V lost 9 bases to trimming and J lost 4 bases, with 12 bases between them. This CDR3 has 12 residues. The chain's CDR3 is CASSPGSTEAFF. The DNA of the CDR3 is TGCGCCAGTTCTCCTGGGAGCACTGAAGCTTTCTTT.

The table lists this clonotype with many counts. The CDR3 DNA reads as TGTGCCTGGAGTCCCAGCGACAATCAGCCCCAGCATTTT. This encodes CAWSPSDNQPQHF. The chain is built from TRBV30 and TRBJ1-5; D is unclear. The CDR3 totals 13 residues. V lost 2 bases, J lost 3 bases, and 8 bases lay in between. Per germline, CDR1 GTSNPN and CDR2 SVGIG (reference sequence).

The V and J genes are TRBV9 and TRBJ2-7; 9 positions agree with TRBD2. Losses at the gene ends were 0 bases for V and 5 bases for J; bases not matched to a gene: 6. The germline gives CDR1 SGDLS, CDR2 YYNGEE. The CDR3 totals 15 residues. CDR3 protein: CASSVEAGGIHEQYF. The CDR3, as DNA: TGTGCCAGCAGCGTAGAGGCGGGAGGGATCCACGAGCAGTACTTC. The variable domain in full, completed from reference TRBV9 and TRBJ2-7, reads DSGVTQTPKHLITATGQRVTLRCSPRSGDLSVYWYQQSLDQGLQFLIQYYNGEERAKGNILERFSAQQFPDLHSELNLSSLELGDSALYFCASSVEAGGIHEQYFGPGTRLTVT.

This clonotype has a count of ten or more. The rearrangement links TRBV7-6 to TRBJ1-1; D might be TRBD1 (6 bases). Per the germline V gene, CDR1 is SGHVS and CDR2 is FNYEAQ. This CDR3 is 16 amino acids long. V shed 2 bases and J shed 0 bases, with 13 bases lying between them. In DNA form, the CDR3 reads TGTGCCAGCAGCTTACGGACCCGGACAGTGAACACTGAAGCTTTCTTT. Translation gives CASSLRTRTVNTEAFF.

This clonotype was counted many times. The CDR3 sequence is CASKGPGDGSPLHF. CDR3 nucleotides: TGTGCCAGCAAGGGACCAGGGGATGGTTCACCCCTCCACTTT. This chain uses TRBV2 with TRBJ1-6; weak D call: TRBD1 (6 bases). Germline loops: CDR1 SNHLY, CDR2 FYNNEI. The V gene lost 7 bases and the J gene lost 9 bases, with 16 bases spanning the gap. This CDR3 contains 14 residues.

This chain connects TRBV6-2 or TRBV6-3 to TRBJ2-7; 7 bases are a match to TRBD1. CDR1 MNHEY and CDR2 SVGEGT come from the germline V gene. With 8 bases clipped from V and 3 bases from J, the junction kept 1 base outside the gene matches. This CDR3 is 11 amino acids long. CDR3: CASRQGYEQYF. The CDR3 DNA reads TGTGCCAGCCGACAGGGCTACGAGCAGTACTTC.

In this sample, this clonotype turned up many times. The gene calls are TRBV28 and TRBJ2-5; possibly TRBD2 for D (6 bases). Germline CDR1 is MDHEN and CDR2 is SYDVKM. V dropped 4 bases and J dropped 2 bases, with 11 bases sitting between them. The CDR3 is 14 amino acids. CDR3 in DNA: TGTGCCAGCAGTTGGGGACTGAGGCAAGAGACCCAGTACTTC. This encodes CASSWGLRQETQYF. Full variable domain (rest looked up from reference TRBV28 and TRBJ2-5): DVKVTQSSRYLVKRTGEKVFLECVQDMDHENMFWYRQDPGLGLRLIYFSYDVKMKEKGDIPEGYSVSREKKERFSLILESASTNQTSMYLCASSWGLRQETQYFGPGTRLLVL.

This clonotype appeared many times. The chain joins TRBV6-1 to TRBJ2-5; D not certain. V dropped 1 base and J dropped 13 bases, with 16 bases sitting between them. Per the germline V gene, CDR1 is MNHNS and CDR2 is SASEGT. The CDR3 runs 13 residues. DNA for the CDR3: TGTGCCAGCAGTGAAGTGCGGTCAGGTCATACGTACTTC. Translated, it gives CASSEVRSGHTYF.

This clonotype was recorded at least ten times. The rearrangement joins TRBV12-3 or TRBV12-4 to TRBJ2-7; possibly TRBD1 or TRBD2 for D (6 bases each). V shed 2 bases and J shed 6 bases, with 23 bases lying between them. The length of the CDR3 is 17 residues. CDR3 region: CASSLRPLGGPRGEQYF. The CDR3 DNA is TGTGCCAGCAGTTTAAGGCCCCTAGGGGGGCCGAGAGGCGAGCAGTACTTC.

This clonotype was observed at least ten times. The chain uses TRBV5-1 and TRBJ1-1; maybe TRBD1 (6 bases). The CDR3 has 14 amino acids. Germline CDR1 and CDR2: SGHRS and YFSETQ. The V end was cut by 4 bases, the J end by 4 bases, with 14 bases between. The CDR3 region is CASSINRASTEAFF. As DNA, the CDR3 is TGCGCCAGCAGCATAAACAGGGCGAGCACTGAAGCTTTCTTT.

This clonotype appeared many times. The CDR3 DNA sequence: TGTGCCAGCAGCCCGTGGACCCAAGGACGAACCTACGAGCAGTACTTC. As protein: CASSPWTQGRTYEQYF. J is TRBJ2-7 and V is TRBV5-6; no clear D. V shed 4 bases and J shed 2 bases, with 19 bases lying between them. CDR3 size: 16 residues. Germline CDR1 and CDR2: SGHDT and YYEEEE.

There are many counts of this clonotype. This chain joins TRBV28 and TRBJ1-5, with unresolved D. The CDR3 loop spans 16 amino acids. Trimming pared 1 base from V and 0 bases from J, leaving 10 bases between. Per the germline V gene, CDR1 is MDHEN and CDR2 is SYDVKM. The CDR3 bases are TGTGCCAGCAGTTTATCCCACAGCCATAGCAATCAGCCCCAGCATTTT. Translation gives CASSLSHSHSNQPQHF.

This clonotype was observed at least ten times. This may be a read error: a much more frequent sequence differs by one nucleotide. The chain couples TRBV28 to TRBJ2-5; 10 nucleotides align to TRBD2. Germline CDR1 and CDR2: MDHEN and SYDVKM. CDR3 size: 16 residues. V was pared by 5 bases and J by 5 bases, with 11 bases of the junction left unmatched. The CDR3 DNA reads TGTGCCAGCAGTCCTCGCTGGCTAGCGGGAGCCGAGACCCAGTACTTC. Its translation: CASSPRWLAGAETQYF.

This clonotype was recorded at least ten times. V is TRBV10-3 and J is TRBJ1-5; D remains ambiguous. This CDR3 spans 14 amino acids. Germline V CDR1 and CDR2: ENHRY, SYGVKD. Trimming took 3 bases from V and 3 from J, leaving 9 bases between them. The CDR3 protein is CAISEGGPNQPQHF. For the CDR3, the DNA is TGTGCCATCAGTGAAGGAGGGCCCAATCAGCCCCAGCATTTT.

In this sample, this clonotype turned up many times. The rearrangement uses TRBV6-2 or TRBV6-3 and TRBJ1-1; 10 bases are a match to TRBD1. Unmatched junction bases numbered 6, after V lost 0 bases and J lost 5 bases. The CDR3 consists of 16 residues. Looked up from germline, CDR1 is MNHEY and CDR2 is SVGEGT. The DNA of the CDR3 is TGTGCCAGCAGTTACTCCCGGGACAGGGGATCGACTGAAGCTTTCTTT. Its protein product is CASSYSRDRGSTEAFF.

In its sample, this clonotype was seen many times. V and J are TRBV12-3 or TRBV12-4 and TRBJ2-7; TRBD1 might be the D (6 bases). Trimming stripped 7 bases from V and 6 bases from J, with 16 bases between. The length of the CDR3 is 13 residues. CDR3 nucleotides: TGTGCCAGCACCACAGGGATGGTGAGCGAGCAGTACTTC. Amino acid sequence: CASTTGMVSEQYF.

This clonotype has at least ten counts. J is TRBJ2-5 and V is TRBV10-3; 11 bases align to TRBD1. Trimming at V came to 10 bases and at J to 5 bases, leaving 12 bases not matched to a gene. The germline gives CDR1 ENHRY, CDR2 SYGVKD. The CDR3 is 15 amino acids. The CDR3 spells CASKIGTGGSETQYF. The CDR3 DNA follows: TGTGCCAGTAAAATCGGGACAGGGGGATCGGAGACCCAGTACTTC.

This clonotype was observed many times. The CDR3, as DNA: TGTGCCAGCCGGGCAGGTCGAACCGGGGAGCTGTTTTTT. This encodes CASRAGRTGELFF. The gene calls are TRBV12-3 or TRBV12-4 and TRBJ2-2, with D unresolved. The V end lost 8 bases, the J end lost 5 bases, and 12 bases lay between the germline ends. CDR3 size: 13 residues.

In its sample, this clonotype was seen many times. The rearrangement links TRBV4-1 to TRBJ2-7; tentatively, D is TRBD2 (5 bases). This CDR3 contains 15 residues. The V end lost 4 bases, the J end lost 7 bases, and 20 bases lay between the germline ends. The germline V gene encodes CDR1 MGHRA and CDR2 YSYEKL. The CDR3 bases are TGCGCCAGCAGCCCGCCGATGGGTCCCACGGGGGAGCAGTACTTC. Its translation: CASSPPMGPTGEQYF.